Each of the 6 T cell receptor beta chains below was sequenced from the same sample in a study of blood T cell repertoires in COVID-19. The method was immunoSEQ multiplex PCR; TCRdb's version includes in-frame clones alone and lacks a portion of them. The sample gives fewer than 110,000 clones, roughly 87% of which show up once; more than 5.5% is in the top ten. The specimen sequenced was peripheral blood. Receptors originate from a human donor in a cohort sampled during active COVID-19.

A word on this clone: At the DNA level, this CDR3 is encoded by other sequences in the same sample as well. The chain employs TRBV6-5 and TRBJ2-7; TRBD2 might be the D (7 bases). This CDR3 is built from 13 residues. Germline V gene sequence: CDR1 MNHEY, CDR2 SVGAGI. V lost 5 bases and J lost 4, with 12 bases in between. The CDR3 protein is CASSTGGRYEQYF. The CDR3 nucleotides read TGTGCCAGCAGTACCGGGGGGCGGTACGAGCAGTACTTC.

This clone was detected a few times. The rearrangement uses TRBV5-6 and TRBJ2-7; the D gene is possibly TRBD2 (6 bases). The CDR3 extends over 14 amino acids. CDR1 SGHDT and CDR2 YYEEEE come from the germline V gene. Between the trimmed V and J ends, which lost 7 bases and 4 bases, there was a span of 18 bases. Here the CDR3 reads CASCATGETYEQYF. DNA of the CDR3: TGTGCCAGCTGTGCGACGGGAGAGACGTACGAGCAGTACTTC. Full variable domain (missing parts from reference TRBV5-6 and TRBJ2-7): DAGVTQSPTHLIKTRGQQVTLRCSPKSGHDTVSWYQQALGQGPQFIFQYYEEEERQRGNFPDRFSGHQFPNYSSELNVNALLLGDSALYLCASCATGETYEQYFGPGTRLTVT.

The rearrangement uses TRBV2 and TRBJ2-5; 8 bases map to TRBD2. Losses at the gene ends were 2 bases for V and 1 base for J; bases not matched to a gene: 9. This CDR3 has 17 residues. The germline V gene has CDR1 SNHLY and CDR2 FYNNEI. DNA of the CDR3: TGTGCCAGCAGTGAATGGATTAGCGGGGATATCCAAGAGACCCAGTACTTC. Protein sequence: CASSEWISGDIQETQYF.

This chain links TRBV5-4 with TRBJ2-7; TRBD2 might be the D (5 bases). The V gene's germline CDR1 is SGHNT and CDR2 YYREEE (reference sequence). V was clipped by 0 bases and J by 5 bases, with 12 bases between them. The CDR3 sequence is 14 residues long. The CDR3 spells CASSLGLPENEQYF. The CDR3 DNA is TGTGCCAGCAGCTTGGGACTACCAGAAAACGAGCAGTACTTC.

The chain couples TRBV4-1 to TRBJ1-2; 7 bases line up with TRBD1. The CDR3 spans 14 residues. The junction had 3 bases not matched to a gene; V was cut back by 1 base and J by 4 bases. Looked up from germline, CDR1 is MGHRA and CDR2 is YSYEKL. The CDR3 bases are TGCGCCAGCAGCCAAGGACAGGGTGGCTATGGCTACACCTTC. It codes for CASSQGQGGYGYTF.

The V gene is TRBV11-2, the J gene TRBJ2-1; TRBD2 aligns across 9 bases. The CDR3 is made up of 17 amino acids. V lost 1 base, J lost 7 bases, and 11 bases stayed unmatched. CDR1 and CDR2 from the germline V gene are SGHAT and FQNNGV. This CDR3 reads CASSLGGWREGRNEQFF. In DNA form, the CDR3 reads TGTGCCAGCAGCTTAGGGGGGTGGCGGGAGGGCCGGAATGAGCAGTTCTTC. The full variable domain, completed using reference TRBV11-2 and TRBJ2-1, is EAGVAQSPRYKIIEKRQSVAFWCNPISGHATLYWYQQILGQGPKLLIQFQNNGVVDDSQLPKDRFSAERLKGVDSTLKIQPAKLEDSAVYLCASSLGGWREGRNEQFFGPGTRLTVL.